This T cell receptor (beta chain) was observed in a study of blood T cells in healthy people across ages. CDR1 is ENHRY, CDR2 SYGVKD, per germline. CDR3 length: 13 amino acids. V gave up 6 bases and J gave up 1 base, with 9 bases separating them. PCR was performed a second time for roughly 6 to 12 cycles using a sample-barcoded 5' primer and a J-beta primer mix. TCRdb used MiXCR to reprocess the 5' RACE reads, holding one entry per CDR3 protein. The sample yields about 1.8 million distinct CDR3 sequences, about 50% seen once. J is TRBJ1-1 and V is TRBV10-3; D perhaps matches TRBD1 (6 bases). The TCR originated in a woman in her forties in good health. Sequenced sample: blood. This CDR3 is CAIRLTGNTEAFF. The DNA for the CDR3 is TGTGCCATCAGGTTGACAGGGAACACTGAAGCTTTCTTT.